This is a list of T cell receptor beta chains from one sample in a study of cytomegalovirus exposure and HLA in healthy donors. The protocol was immunoSEQ multiplex PCR, while the TCRdb copy is restricted to in-frame clones and leaves out a portion. The data show 200,000 to 250,000 clones, around 78% seen once. Sequenced: PBMCs. The source of these receptors is a boy aged 5-17 years in good health and CMV-seronegative. Both conserved end residues are part of each CDR3. A D gene is named only where the DNA matches it firmly. Rows may omit the clone size; those that give it use once, few, many or a size class.

v_gene: TRBV2
abundance: -
d_gene: TRBD1
CDR3aa: CASSGQGNYGYTF

v_gene: TRBV5-6
abundance: -
d_gene: TRBD1
CDR3aa: CASSHLRDRVIYEQYF

v_gene: TRBV27
abundance: -
d_gene: -
CDR3aa: CASSLSAGIKTQYF

v_gene: TRBV5-1
abundance: -
d_gene: -
CDR3aa: CASNRGALNNEQFF

v_gene: TRBV7-7
abundance: -
d_gene: TRBD1
CDR3aa: CASSPDRVNTIYF

v_gene: TRBV2
abundance: -
d_gene: TRBD1
CDR3aa: CASTPGQISGYTF

v_gene: TRBV7-2
abundance: -
d_gene: -
CDR3aa: CASGSADTQYF

v_gene: TRBV7-2
abundance: -
d_gene: -
CDR3aa: CASSAGANYGYTF

v_gene: TRBV29-1
abundance: -
d_gene: TRBD2
CDR3aa: CSGSSGSRHEQFF

v_gene: TRBV5-1
abundance: -
d_gene: TRBD2
CDR3aa: CASSLAASGSGHEQFF

v_gene: TRBV9
abundance: -
d_gene: TRBD1
CDR3aa: CASSAGQGGAQPQHF

v_gene: TRBV9
abundance: -
d_gene: -
CDR3aa: CASSDSRGRSTGANVLTF

v_gene: TRBV4-2
abundance: few
d_gene: TRBD1
CDR3aa: CASSPTGEDYGYTF

v_gene: TRBV5-1
abundance: -
d_gene: -
CDR3aa: CASSGTTGRRGETQYF

v_gene: TRBV9
abundance: -
d_gene: -
CDR3aa: CASSLSRSSGLRGEQYF

v_gene: TRBV5-1
abundance: -
d_gene: TRBD2
CDR3aa: CASSLARTSLHGGELFF

v_gene: TRBV5-4
abundance: -
d_gene: TRBD1
CDR3aa: CASSFRTGQRTNYGYTF

v_gene: TRBV2
abundance: -
d_gene: TRBD1
CDR3aa: CASDRERNSPLHF

v_gene: TRBV7-8
abundance: -
d_gene: -
CDR3aa: CASSLDVRRDPGEQFF

v_gene: TRBV11-2
abundance: -
d_gene: TRBD2
CDR3aa: CASSLDRLAWEQYF

v_gene: TRBV2
abundance: -
d_gene: -
CDR3aa: CASSEAGSTDTQYF

v_gene: TRBV30
abundance: -
d_gene: -
CDR3aa: CAWSVYGGSYEQYF

v_gene: TRBV27
abundance: -
d_gene: -
CDR3aa: CASSLVQGEQYF

v_gene: TRBV5-1
abundance: few
d_gene: -
CDR3aa: CASSLEQGHAGKLFF

v_gene: TRBV7-9
abundance: -
d_gene: TRBD1
CDR3aa: CASTLSRGEAFF

v_gene: TRBV11-3
abundance: -
d_gene: TRBD1
CDR3aa: CASSLVRTGDEQYF

v_gene: TRBV5-1
abundance: -
d_gene: -
CDR3aa: CASSLAPGSGNTIYF

v_gene: TRBV7-6
abundance: -
d_gene: -
CDR3aa: CASSSDRSRHEQYF

v_gene: TRBV7-2
abundance: once
d_gene: -
CDR3aa: CASSLGGQNNEQFF

v_gene: TRBV2
abundance: -
d_gene: -
CDR3aa: CASSGQVKNSPLHF

v_gene: TRBV29-1
abundance: -
d_gene: TRBD1
CDR3aa: CSAWDRRYEQYF

v_gene: TRBV13
abundance: -
d_gene: -
CDR3aa: CASSSRRVLHF

v_gene: TRBV5-5
abundance: -
d_gene: TRBD2
CDR3aa: CASSLASGGSSYEQYF

v_gene: TRBV19
abundance: -
d_gene: -
CDR3aa: CATSDNPEGYGYTF

v_gene: TRBV7-9
abundance: -
d_gene: -
CDR3aa: CASSLESVEAFF

v_gene: TRBV9
abundance: -
d_gene: TRBD1
CDR3aa: CASSVGTEGTEAFF

v_gene: TRBV19
abundance: -
d_gene: -
CDR3aa: CASSITGVYEQYF

v_gene: TRBV2
abundance: few
d_gene: -
CDR3aa: CASSEEREPFF

v_gene: TRBV30
abundance: -
d_gene: TRBD1
CDR3aa: CAWSSRRGGQGNSPLHF

v_gene: TRBV7-6
abundance: -
d_gene: TRBD2
CDR3aa: CASSPFSGRGGGPDTQYF

v_gene: TRBV6-6
abundance: -
d_gene: TRBD1
CDR3aa: CASSPTDRAYGYTF

v_gene: TRBV6-6
abundance: few
d_gene: -
CDR3aa: CASSHGTYTGELFF

v_gene: TRBV6-5
abundance: -
d_gene: -
CDR3aa: CASRPRQDRYGYTF

v_gene: TRBV5-6
abundance: -
d_gene: -
CDR3aa: CASSLSSYSPQGAFF

v_gene: TRBV29-1
abundance: -
d_gene: -
CDR3aa: CSVQPVGQPYEQYF

v_gene: TRBV5-6
abundance: -
d_gene: -
CDR3aa: CASSLASAYGYTF

v_gene: TRBV2
abundance: -
d_gene: -
CDR3aa: CASSEETRPEAFF

v_gene: TRBV6-5
abundance: -
d_gene: TRBD2
CDR3aa: CASSYSRAGGPYEQFF

v_gene: TRBV18
abundance: -
d_gene: TRBD2
CDR3aa: CASSLRTSGRWDTGELFF

v_gene: TRBV2
abundance: once
d_gene: -
CDR3aa: CASSDPPKEQYF